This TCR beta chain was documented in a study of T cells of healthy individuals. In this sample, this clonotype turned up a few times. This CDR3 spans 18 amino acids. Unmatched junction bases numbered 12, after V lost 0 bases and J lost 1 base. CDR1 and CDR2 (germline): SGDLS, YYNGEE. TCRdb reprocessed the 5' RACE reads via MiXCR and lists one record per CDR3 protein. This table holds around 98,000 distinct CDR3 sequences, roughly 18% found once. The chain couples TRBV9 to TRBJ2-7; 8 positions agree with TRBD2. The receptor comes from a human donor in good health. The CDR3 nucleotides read TGTGCCAGCAGCGTAGACGACGGGGGGGGCCTCATATCCTACGAGCAGTACTTC. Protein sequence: CASSVDDGGGLISYEQYF.